Described below is a single T cell receptor (beta chain) sequence and its context. Its antigen is unknown. This entry belongs to a study of Ad26.COV2.S vaccination and SARS-CoV-2 variants. Study-level background: Ad26.COV2.S shots went into the muscle once or twice, 56 days apart.

Clones were sequenced by immunoSEQ multiplex PCR, and TCRdb holds only the in-frame ones, with some missing. This table has around 420,000 clones, 70% to 90% appearing once. This CDR3 region has 18 residues. J gave up 0 bases and V 0 bases, and 5 bases lay outside the gene matches. Germline loops: CDR1 MGHRA, CDR2 YSYEKL. Specified treatment: around 19 received Ad26.COV2.S at low or high dose, single or two shots; about 5 received placebo; per-sample allocation not given. The study sampled participants on day 63 after the first vaccine or placebo injection. General study results and limits: Researchers reported similar non-spike TCR breadth in vaccine and placebo recipients.

The rearrangement joins TRBV4-1 to TRBJ1-6, with 7 bases matching TRBD1. This sequence originates from a person between 18 and 65 years old who received the Ad26.COV2.S COVID-19 vaccine or a placebo. Sequencing used peripheral blood, obtained in a trial of Ad26.COV2.S vaccine versus placebo. CDR3 residues: CASSQDTGVSSYNSPLHF. The CDR3 region has the DNA TGCGCCAGCAGCCAAGACACAGGGGTAAGCTCCTATAATTCACCCCTCCACTTT.